This T cell receptor (beta chain) was sequenced in a study of T cells in Graves' hyperthyroidism and ophthalmopathy. RNA transcripts provided the source from which TCR beta CDR3 regions were amplified. The HTBI primer set was used in a first-round RT-PCR of the TCR CDR3. TCRdb passed the multiplex PCR reads through MiXCR, listing each CDR3 protein once. Among 300,000 to 450,000 distinct CDR3 sequences listed, roughly 14% were seen once. The CDR3 contains 19 residues. Germline loops: CDR1 MNHEY, CDR2 SVGEGT. V lost 6 bases to trimming and J lost 3 bases; unmatched junction nucleotides: 15. This chain joins TRBV6-2 or TRBV6-3 and TRBJ2-3; the match to TRBD2 covers 13 bases. The sequence derives from a woman in her twenties or thirties with Graves' ophthalmopathy. Sequencing was performed on blood. The DNA for the CDR3 is TGTGCCAGCAGCTTGGGACTAGCGGGGAGGATACTCGGGACAGATACGCAGTATTTT. This translates into CASSLGLAGRILGTDTQYF.